This TCR beta chain was sequenced in a study of T cells after yellow fever vaccination. Trimming shortened V by 3 bases and J by 4 bases, and 11 bases separated the two germline ends. This CDR3 has 14 residues. The germline gives CDR1 MNHEY, CDR2 SVGAGI. Template switching by 5'RACE produced TCR cDNA, adding a universal primer site and UMIs. TCRdb fed the 5' RACE reads into MiXCR, producing one record per CDR3 protein. The table shows some 560,000 distinct CDR3 sequences, with about 19% occurring only once. General observations from the study: After the booster, about 95% of CD4 and more than 75% of CD8 primary-response clones were re-detected. One caveat is that FACS-sorted repertoires could contain abundant clonotypes contaminating from the bulk population.

Comment on this clonotype: Its antigen is currently unknown.

The sequence was collected from a man aged 25 to 45 who received the YFV17D yellow fever vaccine. Sequenced here: PBMCs, sampled 15 days after the yellow fever booster vaccination. The chain employs TRBV6-5 and TRBJ2-3; a possible D gene is TRBD1 (6 bases). CDR3 nucleotides: TGTGCCAGCAGTTATTCTCGGACAGCAGATACGCAGTATTTT. Translation: CASSYSRTADTQYF.